The present TCR beta chain was sequenced within a study of T cells in Graves' hyperthyroidism and ophthalmopathy. Study-level results: A model using 13 V-J features told ophthalmopathy apart from stable hyperthyroidism. Median prediction lead before ophthalmopathy onset was 6 to 8 months with the model.

Isolation of PBMCs was performed on 8.5 to 10 ml fresh peripheral blood. TCR beta CDR3 regions were amplified from RNA. HTBI primers were the set used in a first-round RT-PCR of the TCR CDR3. TCRdb called the multiplex PCR reads again in MiXCR, with one record for every CDR3 protein. In the table there are hundreds of thousands of distinct CDR3 sequences, about 20% of which are singletons. Germline V CDR1 and CDR2: SGHAT, FQNNGV. V lost 1 base to trimming and J lost 2 bases, with 12 bases between them. This CDR3 is built from 16 residues. The sample holds many counts of this clonotype. What it recognizes is unknown.

The clonotype originates from a man in his forties or fifties with Graves' ophthalmopathy. This rearrangement joins TRBV11-2 to TRBJ2-1, with TRBD2 as a possible D gene (7 bases). The sequencing sample was made of blood. The CDR3 here is CASSLGGGVPYNEQFF. The DNA of the CDR3 is TGTGCCAGCAGCTTAGGAGGGGGGGTCCCCTACAATGAGCAGTTCTTC.